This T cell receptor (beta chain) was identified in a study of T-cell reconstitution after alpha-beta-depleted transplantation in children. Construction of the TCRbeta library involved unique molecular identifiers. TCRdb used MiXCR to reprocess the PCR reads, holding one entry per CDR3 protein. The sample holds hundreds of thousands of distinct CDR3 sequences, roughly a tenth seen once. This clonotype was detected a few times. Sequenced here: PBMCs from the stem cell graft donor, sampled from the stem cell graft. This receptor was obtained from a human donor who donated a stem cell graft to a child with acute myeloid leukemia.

The CDR3 reads CASRPPRETNNEQFF. In DNA form, the CDR3 reads TGTGCCAGCAGGCCTCCTAGGGAAACCAACAATGAGCAGTTCTTC. This chain links TRBV7-9 with TRBJ2-1; D remains ambiguous. The CDR3 runs 15 residues. Germline CDR1 and CDR2: SEHNR and FQNEAQ (reference sequence). V lost 6 bases to trimming and J lost 5 bases, with 17 bases between them.